This T cell receptor beta chain comes out of a study of T-cell memory formation after mild COVID-19. The study, taken as a whole, reports: The pre-infection memory compartment contained some responding clones, suggesting cross-reactive memory joined.

Worth noting for this clonotype: No antigen is known for it.

The CDR3 runs to 14 residues. CDR1 and CDR2 (germline): SGHRS, YFSETQ. V shed 1 base, J shed 7 bases, and the junction held 8 bases outside the gene matches. Each CDR3 protein gets one entry after TCRdb re-called the 5' RACE reads with MiXCR. The sample has about 400,000 distinct CDR3 sequences, roughly 24% seen once. This clonotype was sampled from an adult woman who had mild COVID-19 (a few samples of this study predate the infection). Cell type and time point are not known. The specimen sequenced was PBMCs or a T cell subset sorted from them (not recorded which). The chain employs TRBV5-1 and TRBJ2-7; 7 bases agree with TRBD2. The CDR3 DNA reads as TGCGCCAGCAGCTTGCGACTAGCCACGGGGGAGCAGTACTTC. This codes for CASSLRLATGEQYF.